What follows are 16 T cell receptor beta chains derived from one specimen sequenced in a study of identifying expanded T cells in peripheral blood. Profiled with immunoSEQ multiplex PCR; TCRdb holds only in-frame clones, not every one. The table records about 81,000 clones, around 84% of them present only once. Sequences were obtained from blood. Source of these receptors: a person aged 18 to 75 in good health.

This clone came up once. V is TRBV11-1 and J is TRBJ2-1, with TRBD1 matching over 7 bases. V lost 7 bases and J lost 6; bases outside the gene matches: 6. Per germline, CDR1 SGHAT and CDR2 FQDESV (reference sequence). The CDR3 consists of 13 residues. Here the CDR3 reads CASKRQGANEQFF. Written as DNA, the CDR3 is TGTGCCAGCAAGCGACAGGGTGCCAATGAGCAGTTCTTC. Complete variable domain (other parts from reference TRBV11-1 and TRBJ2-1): EAEVAQSPRYKITEKSQAVAFWCDPISGHATLYWYRQILGQGPELLVQFQDESVVDDSQLPKDRFSAERLKGVDSTLKIQPAELGDSAMYLCASKRQGANEQFFGPGTRLTVL.

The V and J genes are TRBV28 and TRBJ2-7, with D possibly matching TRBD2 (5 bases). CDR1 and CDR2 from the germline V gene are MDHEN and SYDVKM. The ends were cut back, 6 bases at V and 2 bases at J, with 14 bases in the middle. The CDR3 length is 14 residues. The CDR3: CASSFHGKAYEQYF. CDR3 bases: TGTGCCAGCAGCTTCCACGGGAAGGCCTACGAGCAGTACTTC.

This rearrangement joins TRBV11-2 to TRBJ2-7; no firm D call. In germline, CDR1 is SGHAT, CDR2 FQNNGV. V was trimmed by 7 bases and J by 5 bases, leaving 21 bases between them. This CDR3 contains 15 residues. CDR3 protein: CASTYTSGKGHEQYF. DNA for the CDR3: TGTGCCAGCACATACACTTCGGGTAAGGGCCACGAGCAGTACTTC.

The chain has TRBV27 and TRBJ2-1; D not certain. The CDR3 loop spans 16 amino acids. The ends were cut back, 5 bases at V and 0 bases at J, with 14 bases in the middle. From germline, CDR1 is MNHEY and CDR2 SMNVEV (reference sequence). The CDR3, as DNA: TGTGCCAGCAGTCCGTCCCAGATAAGCTCCTACAATGAGCAGTTCTTC. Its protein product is CASSPSQISSYNEQFF.

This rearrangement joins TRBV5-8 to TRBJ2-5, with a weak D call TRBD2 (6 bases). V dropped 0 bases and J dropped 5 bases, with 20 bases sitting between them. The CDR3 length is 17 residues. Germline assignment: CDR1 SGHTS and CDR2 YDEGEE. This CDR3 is CASSLAGLDLAAETQYF. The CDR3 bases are TGTGCCAGCAGCTTGGCCGGTTTGGACTTAGCGGCGGAGACCCAGTACTTC.

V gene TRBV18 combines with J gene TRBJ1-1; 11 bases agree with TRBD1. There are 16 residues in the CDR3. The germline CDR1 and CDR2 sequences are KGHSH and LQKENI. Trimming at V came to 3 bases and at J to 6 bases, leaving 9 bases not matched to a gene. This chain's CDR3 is CASSPGQGVSGAEAFF. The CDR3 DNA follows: TGTGCCAGCTCACCGGGACAGGGGGTTAGTGGCGCTGAAGCTTTCTTT. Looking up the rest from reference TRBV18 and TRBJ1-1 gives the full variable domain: NAGVMQNPRHLVRRRGQEARLRCSPMKGHSHVYWYRQLPEEGLKFMVYLQKENIIDESGMPKERFSAEFPKEGPSILRIQQVVRGDSAAYFCASSPGQGVSGAEAFFGQGTRLTVV.

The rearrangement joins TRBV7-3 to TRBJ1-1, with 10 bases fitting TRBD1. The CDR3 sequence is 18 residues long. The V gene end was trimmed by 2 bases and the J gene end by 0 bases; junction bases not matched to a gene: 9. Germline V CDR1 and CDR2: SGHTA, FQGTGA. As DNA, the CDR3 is TGTGCCAGCAGCTTACATAGCGCGGGACAGGGGATGAACACTGAAGCTTTCTTT. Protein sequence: CASSLHSAGQGMNTEAFF.

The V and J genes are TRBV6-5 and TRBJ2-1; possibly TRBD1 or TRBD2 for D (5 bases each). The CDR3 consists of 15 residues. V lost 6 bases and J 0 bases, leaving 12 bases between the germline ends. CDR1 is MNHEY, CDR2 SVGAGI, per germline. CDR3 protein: CASRLSGTSYNEQFF. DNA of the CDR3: TGTGCCAGCAGGCTTAGTGGGACCTCCTACAATGAGCAGTTCTTC.

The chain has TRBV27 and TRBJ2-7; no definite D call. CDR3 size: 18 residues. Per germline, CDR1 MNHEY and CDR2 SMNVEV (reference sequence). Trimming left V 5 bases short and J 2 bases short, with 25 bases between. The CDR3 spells CASSLKPPVGPETYEQYF. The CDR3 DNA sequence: TGTGCCAGCAGTCTTAAGCCCCCGGTGGGCCCAGAGACCTACGAGCAGTACTTC.

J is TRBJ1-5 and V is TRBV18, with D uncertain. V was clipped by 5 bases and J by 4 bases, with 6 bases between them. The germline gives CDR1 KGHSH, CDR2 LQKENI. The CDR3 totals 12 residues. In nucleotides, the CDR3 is TGTGCCAGCTCAGTACAAAATCAGCCCCAGCATTTT. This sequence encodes CASSVQNQPQHF. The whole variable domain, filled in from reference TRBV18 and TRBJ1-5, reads NAGVMQNPRHLVRRRGQEARLRCSPMKGHSHVYWYRQLPEEGLKFMVYLQKENIIDESGMPKERFSAEFPKEGPSILRIQQVVRGDSAAYFCASSVQNQPQHFGDGTRLSIL.

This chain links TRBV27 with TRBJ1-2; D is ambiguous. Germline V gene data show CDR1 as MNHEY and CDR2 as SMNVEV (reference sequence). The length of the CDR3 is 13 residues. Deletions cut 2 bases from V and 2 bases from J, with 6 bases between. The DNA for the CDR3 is TGTGCCAGCAGTTTAAGCGTCAACTATGGCTACACCTTC. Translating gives CASSLSVNYGYTF.

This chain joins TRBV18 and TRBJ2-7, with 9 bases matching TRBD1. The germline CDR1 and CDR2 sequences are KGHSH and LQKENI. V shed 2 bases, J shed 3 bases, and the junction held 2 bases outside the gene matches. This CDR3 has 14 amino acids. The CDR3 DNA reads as TGTGCCAGCTCACCAGAGGGACAGGGCTACGAGCAGTACTTC. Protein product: CASSPEGQGYEQYF. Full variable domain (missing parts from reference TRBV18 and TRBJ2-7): NAGVMQNPRHLVRRRGQEARLRCSPMKGHSHVYWYRQLPEEGLKFMVYLQKENIIDESGMPKERFSAEFPKEGPSILRIQQVVRGDSAAYFCASSPEGQGYEQYFGPGTRLTVT.

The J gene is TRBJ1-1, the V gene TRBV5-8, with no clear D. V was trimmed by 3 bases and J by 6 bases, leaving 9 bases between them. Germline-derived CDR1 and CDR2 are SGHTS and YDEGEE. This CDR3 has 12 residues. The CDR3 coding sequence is TGTGCCAGCAGCTCCGTGAGGTCTGAAGCTTTCTTT. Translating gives CASSSVRSEAFF.

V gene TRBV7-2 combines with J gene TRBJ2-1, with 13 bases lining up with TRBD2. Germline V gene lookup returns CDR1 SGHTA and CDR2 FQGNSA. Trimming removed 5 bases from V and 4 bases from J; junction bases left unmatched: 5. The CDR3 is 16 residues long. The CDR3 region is CASSAMGLAGYNEQFF. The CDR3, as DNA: TGTGCCAGCAGCGCCATGGGACTAGCGGGGTACAATGAGCAGTTCTTC.

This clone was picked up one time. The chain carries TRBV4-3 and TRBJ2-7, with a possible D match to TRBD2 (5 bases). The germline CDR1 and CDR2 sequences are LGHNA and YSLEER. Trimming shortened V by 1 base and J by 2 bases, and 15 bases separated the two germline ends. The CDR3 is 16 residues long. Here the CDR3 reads CASSQASVGETYEQYF. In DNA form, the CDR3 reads TGCGCCAGCAGCCAAGCAAGTGTGGGAGAGACCTACGAGCAGTACTTC.

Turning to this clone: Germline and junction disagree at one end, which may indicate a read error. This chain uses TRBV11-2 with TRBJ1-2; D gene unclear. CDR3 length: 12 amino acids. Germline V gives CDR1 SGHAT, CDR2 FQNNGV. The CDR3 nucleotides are TGTGCCAGCAGCTTAGGTGTGAGGTCGGTTGGCTTC. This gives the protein CASSLGVRSVGF.